This T cell receptor beta chain originates from a study of OX40 agonist ivuxolimab in advanced cancers. For context, the study as a whole: The costimulatory receptor OX40 (CD134) was targeted by ivuxolimab, a fully human IgG2 agonistic monoclonal antibody. Partial responses occurred in three dose-escalation patients: two with cutaneous melanoma and one with hepatocellular carcinoma. The point of sequencing TCRbeta in the periphery was to test whether ivuxolimab changed TCR sequence diversity and drove clonal T-cell expansion. Intravenous ivuxolimab was administered to patients every 2 weeks at six dose levels: 0.01, 0.1, 0.3, 1.5, 3 and 10 mg/kg. Of the approximately 54 dose-escalation patients, hepatocellular carcinoma was present in around 20, melanoma in roughly 15, renal cell carcinoma in 9 and head and neck cancer in 9. Prior anti-PD-1, anti-PD-L1 or anti-CTLA-4 therapy was permitted, and about two fifths of dose-escalation patients had received checkpoint inhibitors. The dose-escalation cohort was 82.7% male with a mean age of around 64 years, ranging from roughly 23 to 90. The paper describes the monotherapy dose-escalation part (N ≈ 51 patients) of the phase I trial of ivuxolimab.

Paper-wide results and their limitations: In the 0.1-3.0 mg/kg groups, partial responders had among the lowest normalized peripheral clonal expansion, particularly in CD8+ T cells. The antigen specificity of the clonally expanded peripheral T cells was not determined. After ivuxolimab, expanded clones were on average more numerous among CD8+ T cells than among CD4+ T cells. Low levels of normalized T-cell clonal expansion were also seen in some patients who did not respond. At doses of 0.1 to 3.0 mg/kg, clonal expansion of both CD4+ and CD8+ blood T cells was observed from baseline to week 6.

There are 16 amino acids in the CDR3, from cysteine to phenylalanine inclusive. The CDR3 DNA has 48 bases and is translated from base 1. Trimming removed 7 bases from V and 0 bases from J; the gene matches leave 4 bases unexplained. CDR1 and CDR2 are read off the germline V gene (reference sequence) as LNHDA and SQIVND. The trial excluded patients who had a history of autoimmune disease or were on systemic immunosuppression. Peripheral blood for TCR sequencing was drawn from every dose cohort at baseline, at cycle 4 day 1 and at cycle 7 day 1. The samples were taken from a phase I, first-in-human, multicenter, open-label dose-escalation trial of ivuxolimab. Adults with locally advanced or metastatic head and neck squamous cell, hepatocellular, melanoma or renal cell carcinoma were enrolled in the trial. CD4+ and CD8+ T cells were sorted separately from peripheral blood before TCR sequencing. Details on this clone: What this receptor recognizes is not known. Base qualities were left out, and no much larger clone turns up one base away.

For sequencing of the TCRbeta CDR3 region, genomic DNA was extracted from the sorted cells. The immunoSEQ Assay was used to sequence the TCRbeta CDR3 regions. TCRdb holds this immuneACCESS table with in-frame rearrangements only. Some clones are missing; in checked studies, unresolved V genes explain under half, and the rest has no known cause. The sample table shows about 70,000 clones, and more than 80% are seen once. The ten top clones hold 1.1% of the sample. The chain uses TRBV19 and TRBJ2-6; TRBD1 matches 9 bases in the middle. The sample here was CD4+ or CD8+ T cells sorted from blood, taken in a trial of the OX40 agonist ivuxolimab. This clonotype was obtained from an adult with an advanced solid tumor such as melanoma, head and neck, liver or kidney cancer. The nucleotide sequence reads TGTGCCAGTATCGCGGGACAGGGCTCTGGGGCCAACGTCCTGACTTTC. This encodes CASIAGQGSGANVLTF.